The rows below give T cell receptor beta chains drawn from one sample of a study of cytomegalovirus exposure and HLA in healthy donors. TCRdb's table, derived via immunoSEQ multiplex PCR, lists solely in-frame clones and lacks some. The table lists about 200,000 clones, roughly 77% of them singletons, with nearly 0.4% in the top ten. The sequenced sample consisted of PBMCs. These receptors were obtained from a male donor in good health and CMV-seropositive. CDR3s include the opening cysteine and the closing phenylalanine or tryptophan. D genes are given only for firm matches. Part of the rows lack a size; the others show once, few, many or a class for expanded clones.

v_gene: TRBV4-2
abundance: NA
d_gene: TRBD2
len: 18
j_gene: TRBJ2-3
CDR3nt: TGTGCCAGCAGCCAAAGCGGGAGTCTCTCCTCTAACACAGATGCGCAGTATTTT
CDR3aa: CASSQSGSLSSNTDAQYF

v_gene: TRBV4-1
abundance: once
d_gene: NA
len: 13
j_gene: TRBJ2-1
CDR3nt: TGCGCCAGCAGCCAAGAAACAGGGCTTGAGCAGTTCTTC
CDR3aa: CASSQETGLEQFF

v_gene: TRBV4-1
abundance: NA
d_gene: NA
len: 16
j_gene: TRBJ1-1
CDR3nt: TGCGCCAGCAGCTTACATGGGTCGGGAGGAAACACTGAAGCTTTCTTT
CDR3aa: CASSLHGSGGNTEAFF

v_gene: TRBV6-5
abundance: few
d_gene: NA
len: 15
j_gene: TRBJ2-3
CDR3nt: TGTGCCAGCAGTCGGGGGTCACACTTGAGAGATACGCAGTATTTT
CDR3aa: CASSRGSHLRDTQYF

v_gene: TRBV29-1
abundance: NA
d_gene: NA
len: 14
j_gene: TRBJ1-2
CDR3nt: TGCAGCGTCCCGCACTTACAGGGACCGGCAGGCTACACCTTC
CDR3aa: CSVPHLQGPAGYTF

v_gene: TRBV15
abundance: once
d_gene: NA
len: 14
j_gene: TRBJ2-5
CDR3nt: TGTGCCACCAGCAGGGCAGACTTGCGAGAGACCCAGTACTTC
CDR3aa: CATSRADLRETQYF

v_gene: TRBV20-1
abundance: NA
d_gene: NA
len: 10
j_gene: TRBJ2-5
CDR3nt: TGCAGTGCCCTGGAGGGGACCCAGTACTTC
CDR3aa: CSALEGTQYF

v_gene: TRBV18
abundance: NA
d_gene: NA
len: 13
j_gene: TRBJ1-1
CDR3nt: TGTGCCAGCTCACGAAAACAAAACACTGAAGCTTTCTTT
CDR3aa: CASSRKQNTEAFF

v_gene: TRBV18
abundance: NA
d_gene: TRBD2
len: 16
j_gene: TRBJ2-1
CDR3nt: TGTGCCAGCTCACCATACGCAGCGGGGGTCTCGAATGAGCAGTTCTTC
CDR3aa: CASSPYAAGVSNEQFF

v_gene: TRBV19
abundance: NA
d_gene: TRBD1
len: 16
j_gene: TRBJ2-7
CDR3nt: TGTGCCAGTAGTATAGACGGGACAGGAAAAACCTACGAGCAGTACTTC
CDR3aa: CASSIDGTGKTYEQYF

v_gene: TRBV5-5
abundance: NA
d_gene: NA
len: 15
j_gene: TRBJ2-7
CDR3nt: TGTGCCAGCAGCTTGGTCCTGACAGGAACCTACGAGCAGTACTTC
CDR3aa: CASSLVLTGTYEQYF

v_gene: TRBV7-9
abundance: NA
d_gene: TRBD1
len: 17
j_gene: TRBJ2-7
CDR3nt: TGTTCCAGCAGCTCTCCGGGACAGGGATCCGTTGACTACGAGCAGTACTTC
CDR3aa: CSSSSPGQGSVDYEQYF

v_gene: TRBV9
abundance: NA
d_gene: NA
len: 15
j_gene: TRBJ2-7
CDR3nt: TGTGCCAGCAGCGTAGATGGCGGGAACTCCTACGAGCAGTACTTC
CDR3aa: CASSVDGGNSYEQYF

v_gene: TRBV9
abundance: NA
d_gene: NA
len: 15
j_gene: TRBJ2-3
CDR3nt: TGTGCCAGCAGCTCCAGTGGGACTGTGGCAGATACGCAGTATTTT
CDR3aa: CASSSSGTVADTQYF

v_gene: TRBV28
abundance: NA
d_gene: TRBD1
len: 14
j_gene: TRBJ1-1
CDR3nt: TGTGCCAGCAGTTTAAGACAGGGGTACACTGAAGCTTTCTTT
CDR3aa: CASSLRQGYTEAFF

v_gene: TRBV27
abundance: few
d_gene: TRBD1
len: 14
j_gene: TRBJ1-2
CDR3nt: TGTGCCAGCAGATTACAGGACAGGGCCTATGGCTACACCTTC
CDR3aa: CASRLQDRAYGYTF

v_gene: TRBV6-5
abundance: NA
d_gene: TRBD2
len: 15
j_gene: TRBJ2-7
CDR3nt: TGTGCCAGCAGTCCACTAGCGGGGGGGGTCTACGAGCAGTACTTC
CDR3aa: CASSPLAGGVYEQYF

v_gene: TRBV7-9
abundance: NA
d_gene: NA
len: 15
j_gene: TRBJ1-4
CDR3nt: TGTGCCAGCAGCCCCCCCCCGGTAACTAATGAAAAACTGTTTTTT
CDR3aa: CASSPPPVTNEKLFF

v_gene: TRBV28
abundance: NA
d_gene: TRBD2
len: 17
j_gene: TRBJ2-7
CDR3nt: TGTGCCAGCAGTCCTACCATGGGGACTAGCACGCCCTACGAGCAGTACTTC
CDR3aa: CASSPTMGTSTPYEQYF

v_gene: TRBV7-2
abundance: NA
d_gene: NA
len: 14
j_gene: TRBJ1-2
CDR3nt: TGTGCCAGCAGCCAGCAGACAGCTAACTATGGCTACACCTTC
CDR3aa: CASSQQTANYGYTF

v_gene: TRBV27
abundance: NA
d_gene: NA
len: 14
j_gene: TRBJ2-7
CDR3nt: TGTGCCAGCAGTATCCAGGGGCCATCCTACGAGCAGTACTTC
CDR3aa: CASSIQGPSYEQYF

v_gene: TRBV18
abundance: NA
d_gene: TRBD1
len: 15
j_gene: TRBJ1-2
CDR3nt: TGTGCCAGCTCACCTACGGGACAGACTAACTATGGCTACACCTTC
CDR3aa: CASSPTGQTNYGYTF

v_gene: TRBV5-6
abundance: NA
d_gene: TRBD1
len: 15
j_gene: TRBJ1-2
CDR3nt: TGTGCCAGCAGCTGGGGGAGGACAGGGGGTCATGGCTACACCTTC
CDR3aa: CASSWGRTGGHGYTF

v_gene: TRBV27
abundance: NA
d_gene: TRBD1
len: 16
j_gene: TRBJ1-3
CDR3nt: TGTGCCAGCAGTTTAACGGGACAGGGTTCTGGAAACACCATATATTTT
CDR3aa: CASSLTGQGSGNTIYF

v_gene: TRBV5-1
abundance: NA
d_gene: NA
len: 13
j_gene: TRBJ1-1
CDR3nt: TGCGCCAGCAGCACACAGGGGAACACTGAAGCTTTCTTT
CDR3aa: CASSTQGNTEAFF

v_gene: TRBV11-2
abundance: NA
d_gene: NA
len: 13
j_gene: TRBJ2-7
CDR3nt: TGTGCCAGCAGGGTGGTGGCCTCCTACGAGCAGTACTTC
CDR3aa: CASRVVASYEQYF

v_gene: TRBV6-1
abundance: NA
d_gene: TRBD1
len: 15
j_gene: TRBJ1-6
CDR3nt: TGTGCCAGCAGAACGGGACAGGGGATTCTTTCACCCCTCCACTTT
CDR3aa: CASRTGQGILSPLHF

v_gene: TRBV12-5
abundance: NA
d_gene: TRBD2
len: 15
j_gene: TRBJ2-1
CDR3nt: TGTGCTAGTGGCCGCGGGACTAGCGGGTATAGTGAGCAGTTCTTC
CDR3aa: CASGRGTSGYSEQFF

v_gene: TRBV5-4
abundance: once
d_gene: TRBD1
len: 13
j_gene: TRBJ1-2
CDR3nt: TGTGCCAGCAGCTTGGAGACAGGGAAGGGCTACACCTTC
CDR3aa: CASSLETGKGYTF

v_gene: TRBV6-5
abundance: NA
d_gene: NA
len: 11
j_gene: TRBJ2-5
CDR3nt: TGTGCCAGCAGTTACCATGAGACCCAGTACTTC
CDR3aa: CASSYHETQYF

v_gene: TRBV9
abundance: few
d_gene: TRBD1
len: 15
j_gene: TRBJ1-1
CDR3nt: TGTGCCAGCAGCGCATCGGGGACAGTCGGCACTGAAGCTTTCTTT
CDR3aa: CASSASGTVGTEAFF

v_gene: TRBV5-1
abundance: few
d_gene: NA
len: 14
j_gene: TRBJ1-1
CDR3nt: TGCGCCAGCAGCTTGTGGGAGGGGGACACTGAAGCTTTCTTT
CDR3aa: CASSLWEGDTEAFF

v_gene: TRBV7-2
abundance: NA
d_gene: TRBD1
len: 14
j_gene: TRBJ2-7
CDR3nt: TGTGCCAGCAGCCGGACAGGGCGGAACTACGAGCAGTACTTC
CDR3aa: CASSRTGRNYEQYF

v_gene: TRBV5-1
abundance: NA
d_gene: NA
len: 15
j_gene: TRBJ2-5
CDR3nt: TGCGCCAGCAGCCGGGCTACACGGGGAGGAGAGACCCAGTACTTC
CDR3aa: CASSRATRGGETQYF

v_gene: TRBV5-1
abundance: NA
d_gene: NA
len: 12
j_gene: TRBJ2-7
CDR3nt: TGCGCCAGCGGGCCGGGATGGAACGAGCAGTACTTC
CDR3aa: CASGPGWNEQYF

v_gene: TRBV10-1
abundance: few
d_gene: TRBD2
len: 15
j_gene: TRBJ2-1
CDR3nt: TGCGCCAGCAGTGTCAGACTAGCGCCCTCCAATGAGCAGTTCTTC
CDR3aa: CASSVRLAPSNEQFF

v_gene: TRBV7-2
abundance: NA
d_gene: NA
len: 14
j_gene: TRBJ2-3
CDR3nt: TGTGCCAGCAGCTTAGACTCTATGCCAGATACGCAGTATTTT
CDR3aa: CASSLDSMPDTQYF

v_gene: TRBV4-3
abundance: NA
d_gene: TRBD2
len: 17
j_gene: TRBJ2-3
CDR3nt: TGCGCCAGCAGCCAAGAGGAGGCGGGAGGTGGGTCAGATACGCAGTATTTT
CDR3aa: CASSQEEAGGGSDTQYF

v_gene: TRBV30
abundance: NA
d_gene: TRBD1
len: 14
j_gene: TRBJ1-2
CDR3nt: TGTGCCTGGAGTCGGGACAGGGAAGACTATGGCTACACCTTC
CDR3aa: CAWSRDREDYGYTF

v_gene: TRBV10-3
abundance: NA
d_gene: TRBD1
len: 14
j_gene: TRBJ1-5
CDR3nt: TGTGCCATCAGGGACGGGGACAGTAATCAGCCCCAGCATTTT
CDR3aa: CAIRDGDSNQPQHF